This T cell receptor (beta chain) was identified during a study of blood T cell repertoires in COVID-19. From germline, CDR1 is SNHLY and CDR2 FYNNEI. Trimming stripped 6 bases from V and 8 bases from J, with 14 bases between. CDR3 length equals 13 residues. TCRdb keeps only in-frame clones here, not all; method: immunoSEQ multiplex PCR. The repertoire holds 280,000 or so clones, with 88% as singletons. Sequenced material: peripheral blood. The chain has TRBV2 and TRBJ2-4; TRBD1 might be the D (5 bases). This sequence was found in a man between 18 and 29 years old with active or convalescent COVID-19. The CDR3 DNA reads as TGTGCCAGCAGCGTCGGCAGGGCGGACATTCAGTACTTC. Translating gives CASSVGRADIQYF.